What follows are 14 T cell receptor beta chains derived from one specimen sequenced in a study of cytomegalovirus exposure and HLA in healthy donors. 13 Jbeta primers and 60 Vbeta primers were used for the PCR. The repertoire was sequenced with immunoSEQ multiplex PCR; TCRdb's copy has only in-frame clones and lacks some. This specimen shows roughly 80,000 clones; the ten leading clones hold around 1.1%. Sequencing used PBMCs. Receptor source: a woman aged 25-40 years in good health and CMV-seronegative.

This chain links TRBV28 with TRBJ2-1, with a possible D match to TRBD2 (6 bases). From germline, CDR1 is MDHEN and CDR2 SYDVKM. This CDR3 has 12 residues. V shed 3 bases and J shed 11 bases, with 11 bases lying between them. The CDR3 bases are TGTGCCAGCAGTTTGGTAGGGACTCAGCAGTTCTTC. Translated: CASSLVGTQQFF.

V usage is TRBV2 and J usage is TRBJ2-5, with a possible D match to TRBD2 (6 bases). Per the germline V gene, CDR1 is SNHLY and CDR2 is FYNNEI. This CDR3 has 14 residues. V lost 7 bases, J lost 5 bases, and 17 bases lay in between. This CDR3 is CASTWGRLGETQYF. CDR3 bases: TGTGCCAGCACCTGGGGCAGACTAGGCGAGACCCAGTACTTC.

The chain links TRBV30 to TRBJ2-3; 7 positions match TRBD2. Germline assignment: CDR1 GTSNPN and CDR2 SVGIG (reference sequence). The CDR3 runs 16 residues. V dropped 0 bases and J dropped 0; count of bases not matched to a gene: 6. The CDR3 nucleotides read TGTGCCTGGAGTGTACAGCTAGCGGCTAGCACAGATACGCAGTATTTT. It encodes CAWSVQLAASTDTQYF.

The J gene is TRBJ1-2, the V gene TRBV7-2; D is uncertain. This CDR3 spans 15 amino acids. The V end lost 5 bases, the J end lost 4 bases, and 17 bases lay between the germline ends. CDR1 is SGHTA, CDR2 FQGNSA, per germline. CDR3 amino acids: CASSLTRLSGYGYTF. The DNA for the CDR3 is TGTGCCAGCAGCCTGACCCGGCTGTCAGGCTATGGCTACACCTTC.

The rearrangement links TRBV13 to TRBJ2-7; the D gene is possibly TRBD2 (5 bases). Per germline, CDR1 PRHDT and CDR2 FYEKMQ (reference sequence). V lost 4 bases, J lost 7 bases, and 14 bases lay in between. CDR3 length: 13 amino acids. The CDR3 region is CASSSSPTGEQYF. Written as DNA, the CDR3 is TGTGCCAGCAGCTCCAGCCCCACGGGGGAGCAGTACTTC.

The V call is TRBV4-1, the J call TRBJ1-1; maybe TRBD1 (5 bases). Trimming removed 3 bases from V and 1 base from J, with 9 bases in between. This CDR3 is 14 amino acids long. From germline, CDR1 is MGHRA and CDR2 YSYEKL. CDR3: CASSQGPSNTEAFF. CDR3 nucleotide sequence: TGCGCCAGCAGCCAGGGGCCATCGAACACTGAAGCTTTCTTT.

The chain has TRBV30 and TRBJ2-7; D may be TRBD1 (5 bases). Looked up from germline, CDR1 is GTSNPN and CDR2 is SVGIG (reference sequence). The CDR3 extends over 12 amino acids. V lost 2 bases, J lost 5 bases, and 10 bases lay in between. The CDR3 nucleotides are TGTGCCTGGAGTCGACAGAAAAACGAGCAGTACTTC. It encodes CAWSRQKNEQYF.

The chain is built from TRBV5-4 and TRBJ1-1; D is uncertain. Trimming removed 4 bases at V and 0 bases at J, with 10 bases between. CDR3 size: 14 residues. From germline, CDR1 is SGHNT and CDR2 YYREEE (reference sequence). CDR3 in amino acids: CASSGPGVNTEAFF. As DNA, the CDR3 is TGTGCCAGCAGCGGACCCGGGGTGAACACTGAAGCTTTCTTT. Drawing the rest from reference TRBV5-4 and TRBJ1-1, the complete variable domain is ETGVTQSPTHLIKTRGQQVTLRCSSQSGHNTVSWYQQALGQGPQFIFQYYREEENGRGNFPPRFSGLQFPNYSSELNVNALELDDSALYLCASSGPGVNTEAFFGQGTRLTVV.

V is TRBV6-5 and J is TRBJ1-2, with TRBD1 matching over 7 bases. The CDR3 has 13 residues. Germline values: CDR1 MNHEY, CDR2 SVGAGI. Losses at the gene ends were 5 bases for V and 2 bases for J; bases not matched to a gene: 2. CDR3 nucleotide sequence: TGTGCCAGCAGTAAGACAGGGAACTATGGCTACACCTTC. Amino acids: CASSKTGNYGYTF.

V is TRBV6-5 and J is TRBJ1-1; D might be TRBD1 (5 bases). Per germline, CDR1 MNHEY and CDR2 SVGAGI. The CDR3 runs to 15 residues. V was pared by 6 bases and J by 5 bases, with 19 bases between. The CDR3 sequence: CASSLIATGGTEAFF. In DNA form, the CDR3 reads TGTGCCAGCAGCTTGATAGCCACCGGGGGAACTGAAGCTTTCTTT.

V is TRBV5-1 and J is TRBJ2-1, with 7 bases identical to TRBD1. This CDR3 contains 15 residues. Trimming cost V 2 bases and J 6 bases; bases outside gene matches: 8. In germline, CDR1 is SGHRS, CDR2 YFSETQ. The CDR3 is CASSLKTGFGNEQFF. Written as DNA, the CDR3 is TGCGCCAGCAGCTTAAAGACAGGGTTTGGCAATGAGCAGTTCTTC.

This chain links TRBV6-1 with TRBJ1-2; weak D call: TRBD1 (5 bases). The CDR3 extends over 11 amino acids. Looked up from germline, CDR1 is MNHNS and CDR2 is SASEGT. Trimming shortened V by 10 bases and J by 8 bases, and 14 bases separated the two germline ends. The DNA for the CDR3 is TGTGCCACGGGACTCCGGACGGGCTACACCTTC. Translated, it gives CATGLRTGYTF.

V usage is TRBV4-1 and J usage is TRBJ1-1; D uncertain. From germline, CDR1 is MGHRA and CDR2 YSYEKL. Trimming shortened V by 2 bases and J by 2 bases, and 9 bases separated the two germline ends. This CDR3 spans 14 amino acids. For the CDR3, the DNA is TGCGCCAGCAGCCAAACGGACTTTAACACTGAAGCTTTCTTT. It encodes CASSQTDFNTEAFF.

This rearrangement joins TRBV7-6 to TRBJ2-2; D not certain. Germline CDR1 is SGHVS and CDR2 is FNYEAQ. The length of the CDR3 is 13 residues. Trimming removed 5 bases at V and 2 bases at J, with 6 bases between. The CDR3 coding sequence is TGTGCCAGCAGCATACTTAACACCGGGGAGCTGTTTTTT. This gives the protein CASSILNTGELFF.